This entry lists 30 T cell receptor beta chains sequenced from one sample in a study of beta chain features in type 1 diabetes listed by TCRdb under 2018. Library preparation used the immunoSEQ multiplex PCR assay. All of the isolated RNA was reverse transcribed with the High Capacity cDNA Reverse Transcription Kit, so expressed TCRB transcripts were sequenced. TCRdb took this table from immuneACCESS and kept in-frame rearrangements with V and J called. Such tables lack part of the clones; where checked against another copy, unresolved V genes explain under half of the gap, and the rest is unexplained. Here the sample has about 150,000 clones; 8.5% to 14% occur a single time. Of the sample, under 2.5% is held by the ten largest clones. The sequenced sample consisted of central memory CD4+ T cells from blood. The source is a man aged 18 to 29 in good health.

The chain is built from TRBV7-9 and TRBJ2-3, with TRBD2 matching over 8 bases. The germline CDR1 and CDR2 sequences are SEHNR and FQNEAQ (reference sequence). The trim removed 5 bases at V and 1 base at J, leaving 14 bases unmatched. The CDR3 loop spans 18 amino acids. For the CDR3, the DNA is TGTGCCAGCAGCCCACATTTATCAGCGGGAGTACGCACAGATACGCAGTATTTT. Its protein product is CASSPHLSAGVRTDTQYF.

This clone was seen more than once but under ten times. The V call is TRBV9, the J call TRBJ2-1; D is ambiguous. CDR1 and CDR2 from the germline V gene are SGDLS and YYNGEE. Trimming removed 1 base from V and 3 bases from J, with 5 bases in between. The CDR3 runs to 13 residues. The DNA for the CDR3 is TGTGCCAGCAGCGTATCCCTCTACAATGAGCAGTTCTTC. Its translation is CASSVSLYNEQFF.

This clone has a handful of counts. This chain connects TRBV7-8 to TRBJ2-1, with a weak D call TRBD2 (7 bases). The length of the CDR3 is 11 residues. From germline, CDR1 is SGHVS and CDR2 FQNEAQ. Between the trimmed V and J ends, which lost 8 bases and 7 bases, there was a span of 9 bases. The CDR3 is CASGRGNEQFF. As DNA, the CDR3 is TGTGCCAGCGGGAGGGGGAATGAGCAGTTCTTC.

The chain has TRBV7-9 and TRBJ2-5; TRBD1 agrees at 7 bases. The CDR3 consists of 14 residues. In germline, CDR1 is SEHNR, CDR2 FQNEAQ (reference sequence). Trimming at V came to 4 bases and at J to 5 bases, leaving 7 bases not matched to a gene. CDR3 amino acids: CASSSTGSRETQYF. DNA for the CDR3: TGTGCCAGCAGCTCGACAGGGAGCCGGGAGACCCAGTACTTC.

This clone was seen once. The rearrangement uses TRBV9 and TRBJ2-7, with D maybe TRBD2 (7 bases). The length of the CDR3 is 17 residues. Trimming removed 0 bases at V and 2 bases at J, with 18 bases between. Germline assignment: CDR1 SGDLS and CDR2 YYNGEE. CDR3 DNA sequence: TGTGCCAGCAGCGTAGAATTGGTCGGGGGGCTAGCCTACGAGCAGTACTTC. Its translation: CASSVELVGGLAYEQYF.

Notes on this clone: Compared with germline, one end of the junction differs, possibly owing to a read error. The V call is TRBV30, the J call TRBJ2-2; the D gene is possibly TRBD2 (5 bases). The CDR3 length is 17 residues. Germline CDR1 GTSNPN, CDR2 SVGIG (reference sequence). CDR3 region: CDWSVKGRSLLVGELFF. The CDR3 DNA sequence: TGTGACTGGAGTGTAAAAGGGAGATCTCTCTTGGTTGGGGAGCTGTTTTTT.

The chain links TRBV7-2 to TRBJ2-2, with a possible D match to TRBD2 (6 bases). V gave up 4 bases and J gave up 1 base, with 19 bases separating them. This CDR3 spans 18 amino acids. CDR1 SGHTA and CDR2 FQGNSA come from the germline V gene. The CDR3 here is CASSSPPGRDWNTGELFF. Written as DNA, the CDR3 is TGTGCCAGCAGCTCCCCCCCCGGGCGGGATTGGAACACCGGGGAGCTGTTTTTT.

The chain has TRBV9 and TRBJ2-7; D may correspond to TRBD1 or TRBD2 (5 bases each). The CDR3 consists of 14 residues. Germline V CDR1 and CDR2: SGDLS, YYNGEE. V lost 4 bases to trimming and J lost 3 bases, with 14 bases between them. CDR3 loop: CASSRGVGDYEQYF. The CDR3 nucleotides read TGTGCCAGCAGCCGTGGGGTGGGGGACTACGAGCAGTACTTC.

This clone has a handful of counts. One base separates it from a far larger clone, so it is likely a read error. The gene calls are TRBV7-2 and TRBJ2-4; perhaps D is TRBD1 or TRBD2 (5 bases each). CDR1 and CDR2 (germline): SGHTA, FQGNSA. The ends were cut back, 3 bases at V and 7 bases at J, with 19 bases in the middle. This CDR3 has 16 residues. CDR3 sequence (DNA): TGTGCCAGCAGCTTCGCTGGGCAGGGCTGGAGGAACATTCAGTACTTC. Translated: CASSFAGQGWRNIQYF.

A few counts support this clone. The same CDR3 also results from other DNA sequences found in this sample. The chain has TRBV2 and TRBJ1-4; possibly TRBD1 for D (5 bases). The CDR3 spans 15 residues. V lost 2 bases and J 7 bases, leaving 14 bases between the germline ends. Germline loops: CDR1 SNHLY, CDR2 FYNNEI. This chain's CDR3 is CASSESGRAGEKLFF. In DNA, the CDR3 is TGTGCCAGCAGTGAATCAGGCAGGGCTGGTGAAAAACTGTTTTTT.

In this sample, this clone turned up a few times. This rearrangement joins TRBV5-1 to TRBJ2-5; D is possibly TRBD1 or TRBD2 (6 bases each). Trimming stripped 0 bases from V and 1 base from J, with 13 bases between. Germline V CDR1 and CDR2: SGHRS, YFSETQ. The CDR3 is 16 amino acids. The CDR3 bases are TGCGCCAGCAGCTTGGACGGGGGCCCCATCCAAGAGACCCAGTACTTC. This encodes CASSLDGGPIQETQYF.

This clone has ten or more counts. The chain links TRBV27 to TRBJ2-5, with 7 bases lining up with TRBD2. Germline trimming cut 0 bases from V and 9 bases from J; bases unmatched to any gene: 19. Germline V gives CDR1 MNHEY, CDR2 SMNVEV (reference sequence). This CDR3 spans 18 amino acids. The CDR3 here is CASSLSYGGDPGRAAQYF. DNA of the CDR3: TGTGCCAGCAGTTTATCGTATGGGGGGGACCCTGGTCGGGCGGCCCAGTACTTC.

The rearrangement joins TRBV29-1 to TRBJ1-2, with no clear D. The germline V gene has CDR1 SQVTM and CDR2 ANQGSEA. Between the trimmed V and J ends, which lost 5 bases and 0 bases, there was a span of 4 bases. The CDR3 spans 11 residues. The CDR3 here is CSVTANYGYTF. The CDR3 bases are TGCAGCGTTACAGCTAACTATGGCTACACCTTC.

J is TRBJ2-1 and V is TRBV28, with D possibly being TRBD1 or TRBD2 (5 bases each). CDR3 length: 15 amino acids. CDR1 is MDHEN and CDR2 is SYDVKM in the germline V gene. V was cut by 7 bases and J by 2 bases, with 15 bases left in between. The CDR3 bases are TGTGCCAGCAACCCTCCGGGACGGACCTACAATGAGCAGTTCTTC. Protein: CASNPPGRTYNEQFF.

In its sample, this clone was seen many times. The chain employs TRBV5-1 and TRBJ2-7; 7 bases are a match to TRBD2. V trimming: 4 bases; J trimming: 7 bases; junction bases outside the gene matches: 8. Germline lookup yields CDR1 SGHRS and CDR2 YFSETQ. The CDR3 is 13 amino acids. Written as DNA, the CDR3 is TGCGCCAGCAGCCGCAGCGGGGCTGAGGAGCAGTACTTC. This codes for CASSRSGAEEQYF.

The chain combines TRBV7-9 with TRBJ1-1; D is ambiguous. Trimming removed 1 base from V and 1 base from J, with 10 bases in between. Germline assignment: CDR1 SEHNR and CDR2 FQNEAQ (reference sequence). This CDR3 is built from 15 residues. DNA for the CDR3: TGTGCCAGCAGCTTAGGGGCCCAGCCGAACACTGAAGCTTTCTTT. It codes for CASSLGAQPNTEAFF.

The chain couples TRBV7-2 to TRBJ2-7; unclear D gene. There are 13 residues in the CDR3. The V end lost 5 bases, the J end lost 4 bases, and 12 bases lay between the germline ends. Germline CDR1 and CDR2: SGHTA and FQGNSA. CDR3 DNA sequence: TGTGCCAGCAGCCGAGATTTAGTGTACGAGCAGTACTTC. Translation: CASSRDLVYEQYF.

This sequence joins TRBV9 and TRBJ2-7; TRBD2 aligns across 11 bases. The germline V gene has CDR1 SGDLS and CDR2 YYNGEE. V lost 9 bases to trimming and J lost 3 bases; unmatched junction nucleotides: 8. The CDR3 loop spans 14 amino acids. The CDR3 DNA reads TGTGCCAAGGAAACCGGGACTAGCGGCTACGAGCAGTACTTC. Its protein product is CAKETGTSGYEQYF.

This sequence joins TRBV5-4 and TRBJ2-3; 10 nucleotides line up with TRBD1. Germline values: CDR1 SGHNT, CDR2 YYREEE (reference sequence). This CDR3 region has 15 residues. The trim removed 0 bases at V and 4 bases at J, leaving 2 bases unmatched. CDR3 nucleotides: TGTGCCAGCAGCTTGGTCGGGACAGGGGCAGATACGCAGTATTTT. Translating it yields CASSLVGTGADTQYF.

In its sample, this clone was seen many times. J is TRBJ2-2 and V is TRBV7-2, with TRBD2 identical over 11 bases. The CDR3 extends over 15 amino acids. The germline gives CDR1 SGHTA, CDR2 FQGNSA. V lost 5 bases to trimming and J lost 3 bases; unmatched junction nucleotides: 2. CDR3 amino acids: CASSPSGRYTGELFF. CDR3 nucleotide sequence: TGTGCCAGCAGCCCTAGCGGGAGGTACACCGGGGAGCTGTTTTTT.

This clone was counted only a few times. The rearrangement uses TRBV6-1 and TRBJ1-6; maybe TRBD1 (5 bases). CDR3 length: 15 amino acids. V was shortened by 7 bases and J by 6 bases, with 16 bases between the two germline ends. From germline, CDR1 is MNHNS and CDR2 SASEGT. The CDR3 is CASTILGQTNSPLHF. The CDR3 nucleotides are TGTGCCAGCACCATTTTGGGGCAGACTAATTCACCCCTCCACTTT.

This clone appeared a few times. The J gene is TRBJ2-5, the V gene TRBV9; D uncertain. The DNA end is more similar to TRBJ2-7, so the J call may be wrong. Germline CDR1 is SGDLS and CDR2 is YYNGEE. CDR3 length: 14 amino acids. CDR3 region: CATPGAAISYEQYF. In DNA, the CDR3 is TGTGCCACCCCTGGAGCCGCGATCTCCTACGAGCAGTACTTC.

V gene TRBV10-2 combines with J gene TRBJ2-1; maybe TRBD2 (5 bases). Deletions cut 8 bases from V and 0 bases from J, with 11 bases between. Germline assignment: CDR1 WSHSY and CDR2 SAAADI. The CDR3 has 14 residues. CDR3 nucleotides: TGCGCCAGCTTCAGCGGAAGCTCCTACAATGAGCAGTTCTTC. This sequence encodes CASFSGSSYNEQFF.

This clone was seen a few times. J is TRBJ1-2 and V is TRBV18, with D possibly TRBD1 on 6 matching bases. The germline gives CDR1 KGHSH, CDR2 LQKENI. With 6 bases removed from V and 7 bases from J, the gap between germline ends came to 12 bases. This CDR3 spans 12 amino acids. CDR3 sequence reads: CASSPRDTGYTF. As DNA, the CDR3 is TGTGCCAGCTCCCCAAGGGACACTGGCTACACCTTC.

This clone showed up just a few times. The chain uses TRBV5-1 and TRBJ2-1; D is possibly TRBD2 (6 bases). Germline CDR1 and CDR2: SGHRS and YFSETQ. The CDR3 has 14 amino acids. Trimming stripped 4 bases from V and 6 bases from J, with 14 bases between. The DNA for the CDR3 is TGCGCCAGCAGCACGACTAGTAAAGGCAATGAGCAGTTCTTC. This translates into CASSTTSKGNEQFF.

V usage is TRBV6-1 and J usage is TRBJ2-7, with TRBD1 as a possible D gene (6 bases). The CDR3 runs to 13 residues. CDR1 MNHNS and CDR2 SASEGT come from the germline V gene. The V end was cut by 4 bases, the J end by 1 base, with 8 bases between. CDR3 protein: CASSGGGSYEQYF. For the CDR3, the DNA is TGTGCCAGCAGTGGAGGGGGATCCTACGAGCAGTACTTC.

The chain couples TRBV6-5 to TRBJ2-7, with 9 bases fitting TRBD2. CDR3 size: 13 residues. After removal of 5 bases from V and 6 bases from J, the junction contained 5 bases not matched to a gene. Germline-derived CDR1 and CDR2 are MNHEY and SVGAGI. The chain's CDR3 is CASSRGGAPEQYF. Written as DNA, the CDR3 is TGTGCCAGCAGTCGCGGGGGGGCGCCCGAGCAGTACTTC.

The table lists this clone with a few counts. The chain recombines TRBV28 with TRBJ1-4; weak D call: TRBD1 (5 bases). Per the germline V gene, CDR1 is MDHEN and CDR2 is SYDVKM. The CDR3 has 12 amino acids. Trimming left V 8 bases short and J 5 bases short, with 9 bases between. CDR3 coding DNA: TGTGCCAGCCGGGGCTCAAATGAAAAACTGTTTTTT. It translates to CASRGSNEKLFF.

This clone was seen ten or more times. J is TRBJ1-5 and V is TRBV5-1; maybe TRBD1 (5 bases). Germline V lookup: CDR1 SGHRS, CDR2 YFSETQ. The CDR3 is 15 amino acids. The V end lost 1 base, the J end lost 4 bases, and 12 bases lay between the germline ends. The CDR3 nucleotides read TGCGCCAGCAGCTTGCAGGGCGGGAGGAATCAGCCCCAGCATTTT. Amino acids: CASSLQGGRNQPQHF.

The chain couples TRBV7-2 to TRBJ1-1; D uncertain. The CDR3 runs 13 residues. Deletions cut 8 bases from V and 4 bases from J, with 14 bases between. Germline values: CDR1 SGHTA, CDR2 FQGNSA. The CDR3 coding sequence is TGTGCCAGCGAGGGCGGGAGGCGCACTGAAGCTTTCTTT. Its protein is CASEGGRRTEAFF.